Listed below are T cell receptor beta chains from one sample, sequenced in a study of post-analysis software for immune sequencing data. TCRdb ran MiXCR on the PCR reads and lists one entry per CDR3 protein. The data contain approximately 460,000 distinct CDR3 sequences, around 40% of them singletons. Material for sequencing was blood. The receptor set was obtained from a girl aged 5-17 years with multiple sclerosis. Each CDR3 is given with its conserved first and last residue. Fields, in order: CDR3 protein, CDR3 DNA, V gene, J gene, clone size, D gene. D genes are given only for firm matches. Only part of the rows carry a size: once, few, many, or a class if the clone is expanded.

CDR3 protein: CASSFGRTASYEQYF
CDR3 DNA: TGCGCCAGCAGCTTCGGGAGGACAGCCTCCTACGAGCAGTACTTC
V gene: TRBV5-1
J gene: TRBJ2-7
clone size: .
D gene: .

CDR3 protein: CSARDRGTEVNYGYTF
CDR3 DNA: TGCAGTGCTAGAGATCGGGGGACAGAGGTTAACTATGGCTACACCTTC
V gene: TRBV20-1
J gene: TRBJ1-2
clone size: .
D gene: TRBD1

CDR3 protein: CSAFSGRDTGELFF
CDR3 DNA: TGCAGTGCTTTCAGCGGGAGAGATACCGGGGAGCTGTTTTTT
V gene: TRBV20-1
J gene: TRBJ2-2
clone size: .
D gene: TRBD2

CDR3 protein: CASTQTGGVNSPLHF
CDR3 DNA: TGCGCCAGCACCCAGACCGGCGGGGTAAATTCACCCCTCCACTTT
V gene: TRBV5-1
J gene: TRBJ1-6
clone size: .
D gene: .

CDR3 protein: CASETSGFTDTQYF
CDR3 DNA: TGTGCCAGCGAGACTAGCGGGTTCACAGATACGCAGTATTTT
V gene: TRBV5-6
J gene: TRBJ2-3
clone size: .
D gene: TRBD2

CDR3 protein: CSVVRQFTYEQYF
CDR3 DNA: TGCAGCGTTGTTAGACAGTTTACCTACGAGCAGTACTTC
V gene: TRBV29-1
J gene: TRBJ2-7
clone size: few
D gene: .

CDR3 protein: CTSSVRVDEQFF
CDR3 DNA: TGTACCAGCAGTGTAAGGGTCGATGAGCAGTTCTTC
V gene: TRBV2
J gene: TRBJ2-1
clone size: few
D gene: .

CDR3 protein: CSVSGQVYYEQYF
CDR3 DNA: TGCAGCGTTTCGGGACAGGTTTACTACGAGCAGTACTTC
V gene: TRBV29-1
J gene: TRBJ2-7
clone size: few
D gene: TRBD1

CDR3 protein: CSVRPLLRNTEAFF
CDR3 DNA: TGCAGCGTCCGACCCCTCCTAAGGAACACTGAAGCTTTCTTT
V gene: TRBV29-1
J gene: TRBJ1-1
clone size: .
D gene: .

CDR3 protein: CSVTVTYEQYF
CDR3 DNA: TGCAGCGTGACAGTTACCTACGAGCAGTACTTC
V gene: TRBV29-1
J gene: TRBJ2-7
clone size: .
D gene: .

CDR3 protein: CASSRELAADYEQYF
CDR3 DNA: TGTGCCAGCAGCCGTGAACTAGCGGCTGACTACGAGCAGTACTTC
V gene: TRBV7-2
J gene: TRBJ2-7
clone size: few
D gene: TRBD2

CDR3 protein: CSASDSAYEQYF
CDR3 DNA: TGCAGTGCTAGCGACAGCGCCTACGAGCAGTACTTC
V gene: TRBV20-1
J gene: TRBJ2-7
clone size: few
D gene: .

CDR3 protein: CASSFAAGVFDEQFF
CDR3 DNA: TGTGCCAGCAGCTTCGCAGCGGGAGTCTTCGATGAGCAGTTCTTC
V gene: TRBV7-3
J gene: TRBJ2-1
clone size: .
D gene: TRBD2

CDR3 protein: CVSSYWRGVRNTGAFF
CDR3 DNA: TGTGTCAGCAGTTATTGGAGGGGGGTCAGGAACACTGGAGCTTTCTTT
V gene: TRBV27
J gene: TRBJ1-1
clone size: .
D gene: .

CDR3 protein: CSARDRAILGTGELFF
CDR3 DNA: TGCAGTGCTAGAGATAGGGCGATTTTAGGGACCGGGGAGCTGTTTTTT
V gene: TRBV20-1
J gene: TRBJ2-2
clone size: few
D gene: .

CDR3 protein: CATSSGEGAFRGYTF
CDR3 DNA: TGCGCCACATCCTCAGGAGAGGGGGCTTTTCGTGGCTACACCTTC
V gene: TRBV5-1
J gene: TRBJ1-2
clone size: .
D gene: TRBD1

CDR3 protein: CASRPRTGLAGGPYTGGLFF
CDR3 DNA: TGTGCCAGCAGGCCTCGAACGGGACTAGCGGGAGGGCCGTACACCGGGGGGCTGTTTTTT
V gene: TRBV11-1
J gene: TRBJ2-2
clone size: .
D gene: TRBD2

CDR3 protein: CASSLAGRYNEQFF
CDR3 DNA: TGTGCCAGCAGCCTGGCGGGACGGTACAATGAGCAGTTCTTC
V gene: TRBV12-3/TRBV12-4
J gene: TRBJ2-1
clone size: .
D gene: .

CDR3 protein: CASSYLGTGLIGYTF
CDR3 DNA: TGTGCCAGCAGTTATCTCGGGACAGGTCTAATCGGCTACACCTTC
V gene: TRBV6-5
J gene: TRBJ1-2
clone size: few
D gene: TRBD1

CDR3 protein: CSAREGGAENTEAFF
CDR3 DNA: TGCAGTGCTAGAGAAGGGGGAGCGGAGAACACTGAAGCTTTCTTT
V gene: TRBV20-1
J gene: TRBJ1-1
clone size: .
D gene: .

CDR3 protein: CASRLGFGTSSTDTQYF
CDR3 DNA: TGTGCCAGCAGATTAGGGTTCGGGACCTCTAGCACAGATACGCAGTATTTT
V gene: TRBV12-3/TRBV12-4
J gene: TRBJ2-3
clone size: .
D gene: .

CDR3 protein: CSVGDPEAFF
CDR3 DNA: TGCAGCGTTGGGGACCCAGAAGCTTTCTTT
V gene: TRBV29-1
J gene: TRBJ1-1
clone size: few
D gene: .

CDR3 protein: CASSLTSSGADYEQYF
CDR3 DNA: TGTGCCAGCAGTTTAACGTCTAGCGGGGCCGACTACGAGCAGTACTTC
V gene: TRBV27
J gene: TRBJ2-7
clone size: few
D gene: TRBD2